Following are 14 T cell receptor beta chains from one sample sequenced in a study of cytomegalovirus exposure and HLA in healthy donors. Sequencing used immunoSEQ multiplex PCR; TCRdb keeps in-frame clones, though not all of them. In the table there are 150,000 to 180,000 clones, 86% of which are singletons. Input material: PBMCs. Receptors were obtained from a human donor in good health.

The rearrangement links TRBV18 to TRBJ2-1; TRBD2 matches at 13 bases. V lost 2 bases, J lost 2 bases, and 0 bases stayed unmatched. The CDR3 loop spans 16 amino acids. Germline V gives CDR1 KGHSH, CDR2 LQKENI. In DNA, the CDR3 is TGTGCCAGCTCACCAACTAGCGGGGGGGCCTACAATGAGCAGTTCTTC. It translates to CASSPTSGGAYNEQFF.

The chain has TRBV27 and TRBJ2-7; 9 bases match TRBD2. With 6 bases clipped from V and 3 bases from J, the junction kept 9 bases outside the gene matches. The CDR3 loop spans 15 amino acids. Germline V gene lookup returns CDR1 MNHEY and CDR2 SMNVEV (reference sequence). The CDR3 reads CASRELAGVGYEQYF. Written as DNA, the CDR3 is TGTGCCAGCAGGGAGTTAGCGGGAGTCGGCTACGAGCAGTACTTC.

The chain is built from TRBV27 and TRBJ2-1, with D possibly TRBD1 on 6 matching bases. CDR1 MNHEY and CDR2 SMNVEV come from the germline V gene (reference sequence). The V end was cut by 6 bases, the J end by 4 bases, with 10 bases between. This CDR3 contains 13 residues. CDR3 sequence (DNA): TGTGCCAGCAGGATCAGGGGATACAATGAGCAGTTCTTC. It codes for CASRIRGYNEQFF.

This chain links TRBV6-5 with TRBJ1-2, with 10 bases that match TRBD1. The V gene end was trimmed by 9 bases and the J gene end by 5 bases; junction bases not matched to a gene: 6. This CDR3 has 13 amino acids. Germline assignment: CDR1 MNHEY and CDR2 SVGAGI. CDR3 region: CASKTGGLYGYTF. DNA of the CDR3: TGTGCCAGTAAGACAGGGGGCCTTTATGGCTACACCTTC.

The rearrangement uses TRBV6-1 and TRBJ2-7; TRBD2 matches 7 bases. Per the germline V gene, CDR1 is MNHNS and CDR2 is SASEGT. The CDR3 is 14 residues long. J was trimmed by 6 bases and V by 4 bases; bases with no gene match: 9. The CDR3 coding sequence is TGTGCCAGCAGTGTGTCGGGGGGATATGGCGAGCAGTACTTC. As protein: CASSVSGGYGEQYF.

This chain uses TRBV5-4 with TRBJ2-7; maybe TRBD1 (6 bases). The CDR3 covers 13 residues. V lost 1 base and J 1 base, leaving 6 bases between the germline ends. Germline loops: CDR1 SGHNT, CDR2 YYREEE (reference sequence). Here the CDR3 DNA reads TGTGCCAGCAGCTTGCAGGGGTCCTACGAGCAGTACTTC. Amino acids: CASSLQGSYEQYF.

This clone came up once. The V and J genes are TRBV6-5 and TRBJ2-1; 8 bases match TRBD1. Trimming cost V 5 bases and J 4 bases; bases outside gene matches: 7. Germline assignment: CDR1 MNHEY and CDR2 SVGAGI. The CDR3 sequence is 15 residues long. CDR3: CASSTDRGSYNEQFF. DNA of the CDR3: TGTGCCAGCAGTACCGACAGGGGAAGTTACAATGAGCAGTTCTTC.

The genes are TRBV7-8 and TRBJ1-4; weak D call: TRBD1 (5 bases). CDR1 is SGHVS and CDR2 is FQNEAQ in the germline V gene. The CDR3 spans 14 residues. V was trimmed by 3 bases and J by 7 bases, leaving 12 bases between them. The CDR3 nucleotides read TGTGCCAGCAGCTTGGCAGGGAGGATTGAAAAACTGTTTTTT. This codes for CASSLAGRIEKLFF.

The gene calls are TRBV2 and TRBJ2-7, with 7 positions matching TRBD2. The V gene end was trimmed by 8 bases and the J gene end by 0 bases; junction bases not matched to a gene: 4. The CDR3 covers 13 residues. CDR1 is SNHLY and CDR2 is FYNNEI in the germline V gene. The CDR3 DNA is TGTGCCAGCCTGGGGGGGGACTCCTACGAGCAGTACTTC. It is translated as CASLGGDSYEQYF.

This sequence joins TRBV27 and TRBJ1-5, with 9 bases that match TRBD1. The germline gives CDR1 MNHEY, CDR2 SMNVEV (reference sequence). The V gene end was trimmed by 4 bases and the J gene end by 0 bases; junction bases not matched to a gene: 7. CDR3 length: 17 amino acids. CDR3 DNA: TGTGCCAGCAGTTCAACCGGGACAGGGTATAGCAATCAGCCCCAGCATTTT. Its translation is CASSSTGTGYSNQPQHF.

This clone appeared once. The chain couples TRBV2 to TRBJ1-1, with D possibly being TRBD1 (5 bases). This CDR3 is built from 15 residues. Germline-derived CDR1 and CDR2 are SNHLY and FYNNEI. V was pared by 6 bases and J by 1 base, with 15 bases between. CDR3 sequence (DNA): TGTGCCAGCAGCGCCCAGGGTCCTAGGAACACTGAAGCTTTCTTT. Its translation: CASSAQGPRNTEAFF.

The V gene is TRBV7-9, the J gene TRBJ1-2; D call uncertain. Trimming took off 6 bases at V and 6 bases at J, with 14 bases between the two ends. The CDR3 loop spans 13 amino acids. Germline values: CDR1 SEHNR, CDR2 FQNEAQ (reference sequence). CDR3 sequence: CASSLTLRDGYTF. The CDR3 DNA sequence: TGTGCCAGCAGTCTGACTTTGAGGGATGGCTACACCTTC.

CDR3 DNA sequence: TGCGCCAGCAGCCGAGACCTCTATTCGGGGGCCCAGTACTTC. It encodes CASSRDLYSGAQYF. The genes are TRBV4-3 and TRBJ2-5, with a possible D match to TRBD2 (6 bases). Germline V CDR1 and CDR2: LGHNA, YSLEER. V was shortened by 4 bases and J by 9 bases, with 18 bases between the two germline ends. The CDR3 sequence is 14 residues long.

The chain uses TRBV2 and TRBJ1-2, with unresolved D. Looked up from germline, CDR1 is SNHLY and CDR2 is FYNNEI. CDR3 length: 14 amino acids. V lost 0 bases to trimming and J lost 2 bases, with 7 bases between them. The CDR3 nucleotides read TGTGCCAGCAGTGAAGCGAGGCGGAACTATGGCTACACCTTC. Its translation: CASSEARRNYGYTF.